The next 24 T cell receptor beta chains were all read from a single sample in a study of control samples from healthy donors and cancer patients. Profiled with immunoSEQ multiplex PCR; TCRdb holds only in-frame clones, not every one. In the table there are some 57,000 clones, 95% to 97% of which are singletons. The sequencing sample was made of blood. Source of these receptors: a woman aged 25 to 39 in good health.

This rearrangement joins TRBV4-1 to TRBJ1-1; TRBD1 might be the D (5 bases). The V end was cut by 3 bases, the J end by 5 bases, with 13 bases between. CDR3 length: 14 residues. The germline V gene encodes CDR1 MGHRA and CDR2 YSYEKL. The CDR3 spells CASSQGSRGTEAFF. Written as DNA, the CDR3 is TGCGCCAGCAGCCAGGGGTCGCGGGGGACTGAAGCTTTCTTT.

This chain uses TRBV7-9 with TRBJ2-7; D possibly matches TRBD1 or TRBD2 (5 bases each). There are 12 residues in the CDR3. CDR1 is SEHNR, CDR2 FQNEAQ, per germline (reference sequence). V shed 11 bases and J shed 1 base, with 12 bases lying between them. In nucleotides, the CDR3 is TGTGCCCGGGGCAGGAGATCCTACGAGCAGTACTTC. Its protein product is CARGRRSYEQYF.

This clone was found once. The chain carries TRBV5-1 and TRBJ1-1; D remains unclear. The germline V gene encodes CDR1 SGHRS and CDR2 YFSETQ. V dropped 2 bases and J dropped 0 bases, with 11 bases sitting between them. This CDR3 has 15 residues. This CDR3 is CASSFDKRLNTEAFF. CDR3 DNA sequence: TGCGCCAGCAGCTTTGACAAACGCCTGAACACTGAAGCTTTCTTT.

This chain links TRBV7-3 with TRBJ2-1; tentatively, D is TRBD1 or TRBD2 (5 bases each). V was trimmed by 4 bases and J by 6 bases, leaving 10 bases between them. The CDR3 is 13 amino acids. Germline V gene lookup returns CDR1 SGHTA and CDR2 FQGTGA. The CDR3, as DNA: TGTGCCAGCAGCTGGGGGTGGAGCAATGAGCAGTTCTTC. It translates to CASSWGWSNEQFF.

The CDR3 DNA reads TGCGCCAGCAGTCAATCTAGGCGTGGGCGGCTAGTGGTTACTCCTGAGGAGCAGTATTTT. Residues: CASSQSRRGRLVVTPEEQYF. The rearrangement joins TRBV23-1 to TRBJ2-3; no firm D call. TRBV23-1 is an ORF for which the function is uncertain. The V end was cut by 0 bases, the J end by 11 bases, with 33 bases between. The CDR3 is made up of 20 amino acids.

This chain connects TRBV5-4 to TRBJ2-3, with D hard to call. V was clipped by 3 bases and J by 6 bases, with 5 bases between them. The CDR3 contains 11 residues. Germline-derived CDR1 and CDR2 are SGHNT and YYREEE (reference sequence). CDR3 protein: CASSSTDTQYF. The CDR3 DNA reads TGTGCCAGCAGCTCCACGGATACGCAGTATTTT. The variable domain in full, completed from reference TRBV5-4 and TRBJ2-3, reads ETGVTQSPTHLIKTRGQQVTLRCSSQSGHNTVSWYQQALGQGPQFIFQYYREEENGRGNFPPRFSGLQFPNYSSELNVNALELDDSALYLCASSSTDTQYFGPGTRLTVL.

This chain uses TRBV5-1 with TRBJ1-3; maybe TRBD1 (5 bases). The CDR3 is 19 residues long. V was trimmed by 2 bases and J by 2 bases, leaving 23 bases between them. Germline assignment: CDR1 SGHRS and CDR2 YFSETQ. This CDR3 is CASSLRQIGLQSTGNTIYF. The CDR3 DNA reads as TGCGCCAGCAGCTTACGACAGATCGGCCTTCAATCGACTGGAAACACCATATATTTT.

In this sample, this clone turned up once. The chain joins TRBV5-6 to TRBJ1-5; D possibly corresponds to TRBD1 (6 bases). Trimming took 1 base from V and 7 from J, leaving 12 bases between them. Germline V gives CDR1 SGHDT, CDR2 YYEEEE. This CDR3 region has 14 residues. Here the CDR3 reads CASSLRGGWQPQHF. In nucleotides, the CDR3 is TGTGCCAGCAGCTTGCGGGGGGGCTGGCAGCCCCAGCATTTT.

The chain has TRBV5-1 and TRBJ2-5, with D hard to call. CDR3 length equals 13 residues. Germline V CDR1 and CDR2: SGHRS, YFSETQ. Trimming left V 4 bases short and J 5 bases short, with 12 bases between. The CDR3 spells CASSQTSPETQYF. The DNA of the CDR3 is TGCGCCAGCAGCCAGACATCGCCGGAGACCCAGTACTTC.

The CDR3: CASSDSQMDEKLFF. For the CDR3, the DNA is TGTGCCAGCAGTGATTCCCAGATGGATGAAAAACTGTTTTTT. J is TRBJ1-4 and V is TRBV6-1; D is undetermined. Germline V gene lookup returns CDR1 MNHNS and CDR2 SASEGT. V was pared by 3 bases and J by 6 bases, with 11 bases between. This CDR3 is built from 14 residues.

The genes are TRBV7-2 and TRBJ1-6; 9 bases map to TRBD1. The V gene end was trimmed by 4 bases and the J gene end by 7 bases; junction bases not matched to a gene: 11. From germline, CDR1 is SGHTA and CDR2 FQGNSA. The CDR3 is 17 amino acids. The CDR3 loop reads CASSSRDRVRRNSPLHF. CDR3 nucleotides: TGTGCCAGCAGCTCCCGGGACAGGGTCAGAAGGAATTCACCCCTCCACTTT.

V and J are TRBV28 and TRBJ2-6, with D possibly matching TRBD2 (5 bases). Germline loops: CDR1 MDHEN, CDR2 SYDVKM. Trimming took 3 bases from V and 0 from J, leaving 9 bases between them. The CDR3 runs 16 residues. CDR3 protein: CASSFGGPSGANVLTF. The CDR3, as DNA: TGTGCCAGCAGTTTCGGCGGGCCCTCTGGGGCCAACGTCCTGACTTTC.

CDR3 coding DNA: TGCGCCAGCAGCAGATACGGACAGGGGACTAGCGGCACAGATACGCAGTATTTT. Residues: CASSRYGQGTSGTDTQYF. The rearrangement links TRBV5-1 to TRBJ2-3; D may be TRBD2 (10 bases). CDR1 and CDR2 from the germline V gene are SGHRS and YFSETQ. The germline V and J ends were trimmed by 4 bases and 1 base, with 22 bases remaining between them. The CDR3 is 18 residues long.

The chain links TRBV7-3 to TRBJ2-3; 9 positions match TRBD1. CDR1 and CDR2 from the germline V gene are SGHTA and FQGTGA. V was pared by 0 bases and J by 2 bases, with 9 bases of the junction left unmatched. This CDR3 contains 18 residues. This CDR3 reads CASSLTGGQGIFTDTQYF. The CDR3 coding sequence is TGTGCCAGCAGCTTAACGGGAGGACAGGGGATCTTCACAGATACGCAGTATTTT.

The genes are TRBV27 and TRBJ1-1; D remains ambiguous. The CDR3 has 15 amino acids. Germline V gene data show CDR1 as MNHEY and CDR2 as SMNVEV (reference sequence). Trimming took off 5 bases at V and 2 bases at J, with 15 bases between the two ends. The CDR3 here is CASSPLDGPNTEAFF. The CDR3 DNA follows: TGTGCCAGCAGTCCACTCGACGGACCAAACACTGAAGCTTTCTTT.

The chain joins TRBV28 to TRBJ1-2, with D unresolved. Trimming removed 3 bases from V and 4 bases from J, with 18 bases in between. Germline V gene lookup returns CDR1 MDHEN and CDR2 SYDVKM. This CDR3 contains 16 residues. Here the CDR3 reads CASSFRQAAISYGYTF. The CDR3 DNA is TGTGCCAGCAGTTTTCGTCAGGCAGCAATTTCCTATGGCTACACCTTC.

The chain employs TRBV10-2 and TRBJ1-4; 9 bases agree with TRBD1. After removal of 7 bases from V and 11 bases from J, the junction contained 17 bases not matched to a gene. Germline CDR1 reads WSHSY; CDR2 reads SAAADI. The CDR3 has 16 amino acids. This CDR3 is CASKGDPQGAIRKLFF. The CDR3 nucleotides are TGCGCCAGCAAGGGGGACCCACAGGGGGCGATTAGGAAACTGTTTTTT.

The rearrangement joins TRBV19 to TRBJ2-7; 10 bases fit TRBD1. The V and J ends lost 7 bases and 2 bases, in that order; junction bases with no gene match: 8. The germline CDR1 and CDR2 sequences are LNHDA and SQIVND (reference sequence). The length of the CDR3 is 15 residues. Here the CDR3 reads CASTPGQGVAYEQYF. In DNA form, the CDR3 reads TGTGCCAGTACCCCCGGACAGGGGGTGGCCTACGAGCAGTACTTC. Filled out from reference TRBV19 and TRBJ2-7, the complete variable domain reads DGGITQSPKYLFRKEGQNVTLSCEQNLNHDAMYWYRQDPGQGLRLIYYSQIVNDFQKGDIAEGYSVSREKKESFPLTVTSAQKNPTAFYLCASTPGQGVAYEQYFGPGTRLTVT.

The chain carries TRBV5-6 and TRBJ2-7; D perhaps matches TRBD1 (5 bases). The CDR3 runs 14 residues. V lost 2 bases to trimming and J lost 2 bases, with 11 bases between them. Germline CDR1 SGHDT, CDR2 YYEEEE. CDR3 in amino acids: CASSFWGKTYEQYF. CDR3 in DNA: TGTGCCAGCAGCTTCTGGGGCAAGACCTACGAGCAGTACTTC.

This chain links TRBV29-1 with TRBJ2-1; D unclear. This CDR3 has 15 residues. The germline V gene encodes CDR1 SQVTM and CDR2 ANQGSEA. Trimming removed 1 base at V and 1 base at J, with 11 bases between. CDR3 residues: CSVEGTPASYNEQFF. The DNA of the CDR3 is TGCAGCGTTGAAGGTACACCCGCTTCCTACAATGAGCAGTTCTTC.

The rearrangement joins TRBV14 to TRBJ1-1; D not certain. Trimming took 2 bases from V and 4 from J, leaving 14 bases between them. The CDR3 runs to 15 residues. Germline CDR1 is SGHDN and CDR2 is FVKESK. DNA of the CDR3: TGTGCCAGCAGCCAAAAACTGACGATGATCACTGAAGCTTTCTTT. Translation: CASSQKLTMITEAFF. The complete variable domain, with remaining parts taken from reference TRBV14 and TRBJ1-1, reads EAGVTQFPSHSVIEKGQTVTLRCDPISGHDNLYWYRRVMGKEIKFLLHFVKESKQDESGMPNNRFLAERTGGTYSTLKVQPAELEDSGVYFCASSQKLTMITEAFFGQGTRLTVV.

V is TRBV19 and J is TRBJ2-1, with 8 bases aligning to TRBD2. The ends lost 5 bases at V and 2 bases at J; junction bases unmatched: 20. This CDR3 spans 20 amino acids. Germline lookup yields CDR1 LNHDA and CDR2 SQIVND (reference sequence). The CDR3 sequence: CASSFRHEPRAGATYNEQFF. CDR3 DNA sequence: TGTGCCAGTAGTTTCCGGCATGAACCTAGAGCGGGAGCGACCTACAATGAGCAGTTCTTC.

The chain is built from TRBV7-9 and TRBJ1-3, with D possibly matching TRBD1 (6 bases). Trimming took off 1 base at V and 0 bases at J, with 16 bases between the two ends. Per the germline V gene, CDR1 is SEHNR and CDR2 is FQNEAQ (reference sequence). The CDR3 contains 18 residues. CDR3 residues: CASSLGYGGQTSGNTIYF. The CDR3 nucleotides are TGTGCCAGCAGCTTAGGATATGGGGGACAAACCTCTGGAAACACCATATATTTT.

This sequence joins TRBV2 and TRBJ1-6, with D maybe TRBD1 (5 bases). V dropped 3 bases and J dropped 6 bases, with 9 bases sitting between them. The V gene's germline CDR1 is SNHLY and CDR2 FYNNEI. The CDR3 has 14 amino acids. CDR3 loop: CASSDPGFNSPLHF. The CDR3 DNA sequence: TGTGCCAGCAGTGATCCAGGGTTTAATTCACCCCTCCACTTT.